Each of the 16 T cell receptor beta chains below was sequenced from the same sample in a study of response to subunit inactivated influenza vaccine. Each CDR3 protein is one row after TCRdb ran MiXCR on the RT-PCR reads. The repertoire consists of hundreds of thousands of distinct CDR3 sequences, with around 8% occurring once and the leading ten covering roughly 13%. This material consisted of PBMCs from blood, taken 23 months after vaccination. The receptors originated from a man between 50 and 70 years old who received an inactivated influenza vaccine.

CDR3 region: CASSPSEGQIYNEQFF. CDR3 bases: TGTGCCAGCAGTCCCAGCGAGGGACAGATATACAATGAGCAGTTCTTC. The rearrangement links TRBV12-3 or TRBV12-4 to TRBJ2-1; TRBD1 matches 7 bases. This CDR3 has 16 residues. V lost 5 bases to trimming and J lost 4 bases; unmatched junction nucleotides: 11.

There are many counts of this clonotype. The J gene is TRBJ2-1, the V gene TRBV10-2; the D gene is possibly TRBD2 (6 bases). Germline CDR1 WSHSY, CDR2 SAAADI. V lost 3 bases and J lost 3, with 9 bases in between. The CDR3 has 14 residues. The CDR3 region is CASSDAGLYNEQFF. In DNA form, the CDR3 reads TGCGCCAGCAGTGATGCGGGACTCTACAATGAGCAGTTCTTC.

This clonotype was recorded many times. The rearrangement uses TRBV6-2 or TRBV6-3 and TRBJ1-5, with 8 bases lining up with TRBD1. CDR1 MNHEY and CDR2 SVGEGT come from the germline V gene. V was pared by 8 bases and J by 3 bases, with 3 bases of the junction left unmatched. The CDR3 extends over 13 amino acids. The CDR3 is CASGDRTNQPQHF. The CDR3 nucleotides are TGTGCCAGCGGGGACAGGACCAATCAGCCCCAGCATTTT.

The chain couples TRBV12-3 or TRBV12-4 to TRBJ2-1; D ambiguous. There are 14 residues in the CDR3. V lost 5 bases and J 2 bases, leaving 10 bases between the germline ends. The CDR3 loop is CASSRPLAYNEQFF. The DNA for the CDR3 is TGTGCCAGCAGTCGACCGTTGGCCTACAATGAGCAGTTCTTC.

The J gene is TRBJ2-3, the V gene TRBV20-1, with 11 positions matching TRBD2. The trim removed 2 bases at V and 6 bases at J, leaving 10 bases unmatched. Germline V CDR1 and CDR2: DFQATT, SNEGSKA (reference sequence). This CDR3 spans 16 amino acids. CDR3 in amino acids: CSARPPSGRPADTQYF. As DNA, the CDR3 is TGCAGTGCTAGACCCCCTAGCGGGAGGCCCGCGGATACGCAGTATTTT.

The CDR3: CAISDISWTGLPGNTEAFF. CDR3 nucleotides: TGTGCCATCAGTGATATTTCGTGGACGGGATTACCAGGGAACACTGAAGCTTTCTTT. The V and J genes are TRBV10-3 and TRBJ1-1; D remains ambiguous. CDR1 and CDR2 (germline): ENHRY, SYGVKD. Trimming left V 3 bases short and J 1 base short, with 24 bases between. The CDR3 is 19 residues long.

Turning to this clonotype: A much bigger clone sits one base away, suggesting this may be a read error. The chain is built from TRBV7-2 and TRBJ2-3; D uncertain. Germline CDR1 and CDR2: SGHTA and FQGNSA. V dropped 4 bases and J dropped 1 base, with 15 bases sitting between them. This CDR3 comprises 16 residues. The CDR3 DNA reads TGTGCCAGCAGCTCAACCTCTTACGCAGGCACAGATACGCAGTATTTT. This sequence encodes CASSSTSYAGTDTQYF.

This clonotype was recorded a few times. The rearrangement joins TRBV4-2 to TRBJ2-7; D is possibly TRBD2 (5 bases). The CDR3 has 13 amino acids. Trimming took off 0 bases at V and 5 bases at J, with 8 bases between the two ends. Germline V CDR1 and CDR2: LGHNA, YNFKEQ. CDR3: CASSQDQRDEQYF. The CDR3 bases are TGTGCCAGCAGCCAAGATCAGAGGGACGAGCAGTACTTC.

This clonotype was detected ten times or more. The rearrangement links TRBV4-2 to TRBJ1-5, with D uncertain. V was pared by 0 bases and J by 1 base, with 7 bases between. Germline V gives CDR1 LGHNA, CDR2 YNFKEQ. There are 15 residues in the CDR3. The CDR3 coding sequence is TGTGCCAGCAGCCAAGAGTCACAGAGCAATCAGCCCCAGCATTTT. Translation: CASSQESQSNQPQHF.

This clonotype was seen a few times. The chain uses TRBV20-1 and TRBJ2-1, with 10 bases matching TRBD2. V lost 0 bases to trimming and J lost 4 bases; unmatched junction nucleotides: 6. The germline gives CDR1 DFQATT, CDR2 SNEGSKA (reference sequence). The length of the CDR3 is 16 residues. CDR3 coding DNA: TGCAGTGCTAGAGACGCGGCTAGCGGGAGATACAATGAGCAGTTCTTC. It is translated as CSARDAASGRYNEQFF.

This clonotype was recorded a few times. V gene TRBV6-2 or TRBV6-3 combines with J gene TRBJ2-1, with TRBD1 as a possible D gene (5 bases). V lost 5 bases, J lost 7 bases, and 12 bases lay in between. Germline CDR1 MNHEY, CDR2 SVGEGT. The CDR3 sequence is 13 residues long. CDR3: CASSRLKGNEQFF. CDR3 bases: TGTGCCAGCAGTCGTCTTAAGGGGAATGAGCAGTTCTTC.

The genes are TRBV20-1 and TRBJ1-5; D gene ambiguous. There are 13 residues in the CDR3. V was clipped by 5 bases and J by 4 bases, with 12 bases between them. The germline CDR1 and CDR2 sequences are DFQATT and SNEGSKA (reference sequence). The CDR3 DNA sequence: TGCAGTGCTGCAATTTACACGAATCAGCCCCAGCATTTT. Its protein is CSAAIYTNQPQHF.

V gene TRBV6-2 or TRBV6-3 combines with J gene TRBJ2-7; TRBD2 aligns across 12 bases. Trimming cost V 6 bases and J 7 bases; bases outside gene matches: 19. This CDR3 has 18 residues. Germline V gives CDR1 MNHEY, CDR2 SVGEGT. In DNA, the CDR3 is TGTGCCAGCAGGCCGGGACTAGCGGGCGACGTACGAATTTCGGAGCAGTACTTC. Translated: CASRPGLAGDVRISEQYF.

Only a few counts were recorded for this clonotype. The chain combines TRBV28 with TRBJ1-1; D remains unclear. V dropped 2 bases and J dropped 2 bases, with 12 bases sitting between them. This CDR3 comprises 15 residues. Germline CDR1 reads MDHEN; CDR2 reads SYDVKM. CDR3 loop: CASSLIGLVNTEAFF. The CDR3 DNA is TGTGCCAGCAGTTTAATCGGACTGGTCAACACTGAAGCTTTCTTT. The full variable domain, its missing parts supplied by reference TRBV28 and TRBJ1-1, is DVKVTQSSRYLVKRTGEKVFLECVQDMDHENMFWYRQDPGLGLRLIYFSYDVKMKEKGDIPEGYSVSREKKERFSLILESASTNQTSMYLCASSLIGLVNTEAFFGQGTRLTVV.

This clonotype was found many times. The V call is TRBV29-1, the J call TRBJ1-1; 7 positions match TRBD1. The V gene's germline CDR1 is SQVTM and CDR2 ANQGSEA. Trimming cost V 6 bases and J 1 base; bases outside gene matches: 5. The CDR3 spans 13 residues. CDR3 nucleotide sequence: TGCAGCGTGGCCGGGACAGCGAACACTGAAGCTTTCTTT. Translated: CSVAGTANTEAFF. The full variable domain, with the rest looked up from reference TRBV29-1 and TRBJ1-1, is SAVISQKPSRDICQRGTSLTIQCQVDSQVTMMFWYRQQPGQSLTLIATANQGSEATYESGFVIDKFPISRPNLTFSTLTVSNMSPEDSSIYLCSVAGTANTEAFFGQGTRLTVV.

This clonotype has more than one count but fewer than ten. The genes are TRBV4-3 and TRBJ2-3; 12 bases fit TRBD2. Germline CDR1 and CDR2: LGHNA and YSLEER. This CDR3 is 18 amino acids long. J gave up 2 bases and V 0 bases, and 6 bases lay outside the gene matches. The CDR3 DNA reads TGCGCCAGCAGCCAAGAGGTGGGGACTAGCGGGTACACAGATACGCAGTATTTT. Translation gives CASSQEVGTSGYTDTQYF.